This T cell receptor beta chain came from a study of cytomegalovirus exposure and HLA in healthy donors. Study outcomes and limitations: Across all donors, roughly uniform sequencing depth was an assumption of the presence/absence analyses. Clonal expansion, a later analysis showed, was greater in HLA-associated TCR beta chains than in equally common others.

Though nominally healthy at sampling, donors likely had unrecorded immune exposures. This PCR relied on a set of 60 Vbeta primers and 13 Jbeta primers. Profiled with immunoSEQ multiplex PCR; TCRdb holds only in-frame clones, not every one. Its clone listing holds tens of thousands of clones. Trimming took 4 bases from V and 0 from J, leaving 11 bases between them. This CDR3 is built from 15 residues. Germline V gene lookup returns CDR1 SGHDT and CDR2 YYEEEE. About this clone itself: Its antigen is as yet unknown.

Sequenced material: PBMCs. This TCR was sampled from a boy aged 5-17 years in good health and CMV-seronegative. The chain uses TRBV5-6 and TRBJ1-5; D is possibly TRBD1 (6 bases). CDR3 loop: CASSHWTDSNQPQHF. CDR3 nucleotide sequence: TGTGCCAGCAGCCACTGGACAGATAGCAATCAGCCCCAGCATTTT.